The rows below give T cell receptor beta chains drawn from one sample of a study of shared clonotypes between healthy human individuals. The assay was immunoSEQ multiplex PCR, and TCRdb's table has in-frame clones only and misses some. Of some 2 million clones in the sample, 85% to 95% are singletons; the top ten hold 0.13%. Sequenced input: naive CD4+ T cells sorted from blood. Receptor source: a man younger than 35 in good health. The CDR3 runs from the conserved cysteine through the conserved F or W. Fields, in order: V gene, clone size, D gene, J gene, CDR3 DNA, CDR3 protein. A D gene is named only where the DNA matches it firmly. Expanded clones are given a class, and other clones once, few, many or no size at all.

TRBV7-9,-,-,TRBJ1-1,TGTGCCAGCAGCTGGAGGACCGGGGTGAACACTGAAGCTTTCTTT,CASSWRTGVNTEAFF
TRBV19,-,-,TRBJ1-3,TGTGCCAGTAGTATGGGGACCACCAGCTCTGGAAACACCATATATTTT,CASSMGTTSSGNTIYF
TRBV19,-,-,TRBJ2-3,TGTGCCAGTAGTGAGACATATGGGAACACAGATACGCAGTATTTT,CASSETYGNTDTQYF
TRBV7-9,-,-,TRBJ1-5,TGTGCCAGCAGCGCAACAGGGAGTCGCAATCAGCCCCAGCATTTT,CASSATGSRNQPQHF
TRBV5-1,-,TRBD2,TRBJ2-1,TGCGCCAGCAGCTCCGGGACTAGCGTGGGTGAGCAGTTCTTC,CASSSGTSVGEQFF
TRBV5-1,-,-,TRBJ1-6,TGCGCCAGCAGCTTGGTGGCAGGAGCTAATTCACCCCTCCACTTT,CASSLVAGANSPLHF
TRBV28,once,-,TRBJ1-2,TGTGCCAGCAGTTCCGGGACCCTATATGGCTACACCTTC,CASSSGTLYGYTF
TRBV27,-,TRBD1,TRBJ1-1,TGTGCCAGCAGTGCGGGACAGAAGAACACTGAAGCTTTCTTT,CASSAGQKNTEAFF
TRBV5-4,once,-,TRBJ2-7,TGTGCCACCACCGTACAGGGAATGGGGGACGAGCAGTACTTC,CATTVQGMGDEQYF
TRBV6-5,-,TRBD2,TRBJ2-1,TGTGCCAGCAGAGGGGCGGGAGGCTCCTACAATGAGCAGTTCTTC,CASRGAGGSYNEQFF
TRBV27,-,-,TRBJ2-7,TGTGCCAGCAGTTCCCCGGGTAAAATCTACGAGCAGTACTTC,CASSSPGKIYEQYF
TRBV5-4,-,TRBD2,TRBJ2-5,TGTGCCAGCAGCCGTCCCGGGACTAGCGGGACGGAGACCCAGTACTTC,CASSRPGTSGTETQYF
TRBV2,-,-,TRBJ2-5,TGTGCCAGCGAGAAAAACCTTCAAGAGACCCAGTACTTC,CASEKNLQETQYF
TRBV4-1,-,-,TRBJ2-1,TGCGCCAGCAGCCAAGACAACGGCCCCCGATACAATGAGCAGTTCTTC,CASSQDNGPRYNEQFF
TRBV25-1,-,TRBD1,TRBJ2-2,TGTGCCAGCAGTGAGGGGACAGGCCGTACCGGGGAGCTGTTTTTT,CASSEGTGRTGELFF
TRBV6-6,-,-,TRBJ2-6,TGTGCCATAGCTTCTGGGGCCAACGTCCTGACTTTC,CAIASGANVLTF
TRBV10-2,-,TRBD2,TRBJ2-7,TGCGCCAGCAGGGGACTAGCGGGAGACCACGAGCAGTACTTC,CASRGLAGDHEQYF
TRBV5-6,-,-,TRBJ2-1,TGTGCCAGCAGTTCGGGACCGAACTCCTACAATGAGCAGTTCTTC,CASSSGPNSYNEQFF
TRBV6-6,few,-,TRBJ2-7,TGTGCCAGCAGAACGCGCTACGAGCAGTACTTC,CASRTRYEQYF
TRBV11-2,-,-,TRBJ2-7,TGTGCCAGCAGCTCCGGACGGAACTACGAGCAGTACTTC,CASSSGRNYEQYF
TRBV5-6,once,-,TRBJ2-1,TGTGCCAGCAGCTTGGAGGCAGGGAGGTCCTACAATGAGCAGTTCTTC,CASSLEAGRSYNEQFF
TRBV29-1,-,-,TRBJ2-1,TGCAGCGTGGGTTACAGGGCCCTACCCTACAATGAGCAGTTCTTC,CSVGYRALPYNEQFF
TRBV4-1,-,-,TRBJ1-3,TGCGCCAGCAGCCAAGAAGGAATCTCTGGAAACACCATATATTTT,CASSQEGISGNTIYF
TRBV6-1,-,TRBD2,TRBJ2-7,TGTGCCAGCAGTGAAGCGGTAGCGGGAGGCGGCTACGAGCAGTACTTC,CASSEAVAGGGYEQYF
TRBV10-3,-,TRBD1,TRBJ1-2,TGTGCCATCACCGAGGGGGCTCATAACTATGGCTACACCTTC,CAITEGAHNYGYTF
TRBV30,-,TRBD1,TRBJ2-7,TGTGCCTGGAAGGACAGGACGAATTACGAGCAGTACTTC,CAWKDRTNYEQYF
TRBV29-1,once,-,TRBJ2-7,TGCAGCGTTGTCGCGGGCCCGAGCTCCTACGAGCAGTACTTC,CSVVAGPSSYEQYF
TRBV5-1,once,TRBD1,TRBJ2-5,TGCGCCAGCAGCTTGGCAACAGGGGAAGCGGAGACCCAGTACTTC,CASSLATGEAETQYF
TRBV6-5,few,-,TRBJ1-2,TGTGCCAGTCAAGGGGACCCCTATGGCTACACCTTC,CASQGDPYGYTF
TRBV7-2,-,TRBD2,TRBJ2-5,TGTGCCAGCAGCTTATTAGGCGGGGGGATCCAAGAGACCCAGTACTTC,CASSLLGGGIQETQYF
TRBV10-3,-,-,TRBJ2-7,TGTGCCATCAGTGAAGGAGGGGCCGAGCAGTACTTC,CAISEGGAEQYF
TRBV19,-,-,TRBJ1-6,TGCGCCAGTAGTCCGACCGGGACGGGCAGCTCCTATAATTCACCCCTCCACTTT,CASSPTGTGSSYNSPLHF
TRBV7-2,once,TRBD1,TRBJ2-5,TGTGCCAGCAGCTTAGGACAGGGTGCGGAGACCCAGTACTTC,CASSLGQGAETQYF
TRBV21-1,-,-,TRBJ2-5,TGTGCCCAGGGGTGGAAGCGGCCCCCCGAGACCCAGTACTTC,CAQGWKRPPETQYF
TRBV7-9,-,TRBD1,TRBJ2-2,TGTGCCAGCCCGGGACAGTTGAACACCGGGGAGCTGTTTTTT,CASPGQLNTGELFF
TRBV27,-,TRBD1,TRBJ2-2,TGTGCCAGCAGAAGGACAGGGAACACCGGGGAGCTGTTTTTT,CASRRTGNTGELFF
TRBV6-1,-,TRBD1,TRBJ2-7,TGTGCCGGCCGGACAGGCGCTAGGCAGTACTTC,CAGRTGARQYF
TRBV7-2,-,TRBD2,TRBJ2-4,TGTGCCAGCAGCTACGCTAGCGGGAGTCTGGACAAAAACATTCAGTACTTC,CASSYASGSLDKNIQYF
TRBV6-5,-,-,TRBJ1-1,TGTGCCAGCAGCCCCCCCCCTCCACGCGAAGCTTTCTTT,CASSPPPPREAFF
TRBV2,once,TRBD2,TRBJ2-3,TGTGCCAGCAGTGAAGGGCTAGCGGGCTACACAGATACGCAGTATTTT,CASSEGLAGYTDTQYF
TRBV27,-,TRBD1,TRBJ2-7,TGTGCCAGCACCGCAACAGGGGCCGGCTCCTACGAGCAGTACTTC,CASTATGAGSYEQYF
TRBV7-9,-,-,TRBJ1-3,TGTGCCAGCACCATACTGTCCAAACGAAGTGGAAACACCATATATTTT,CASTILSKRSGNTIYF
TRBV5-6,-,-,TRBJ2-3,TGTGCCAGCAGCTCACGGGACGCCGGGGATACGCAGTATTTT,CASSSRDAGDTQYF
TRBV15,-,TRBD2,TRBJ2-1,TGTGCCACCAGCAGAGATCTGGGAGTCGCGGGAGTCAATGAGCAGTTCTTC,CATSRDLGVAGVNEQFF
TRBV5-1,-,-,TRBJ2-5,TGCGCCAGCAGCTTGACCGGGGGTGCCTGGGAGACCCAGTACTTC,CASSLTGGAWETQYF
TRBV6-5,-,-,TRBJ2-7,TGTGCCAGCAGTTACTCCCAGGTAAAAACCTACGAGCAGTACTTC,CASSYSQVKTYEQYF
TRBV5-6,-,-,TRBJ1-2,TGTGCCAGCAGCTTGGGGGCGGACTATGGCTACACCTTC,CASSLGADYGYTF
TRBV5-6,once,-,TRBJ1-6,TGTGCCAGCAGCTTGGGGGGGGCCGGACATAATTCACCCCTCCACTTT,CASSLGGAGHNSPLHF
TRBV27,-,-,TRBJ2-5,TGTGCCAGCAGTTTATCGAGCGGAGCCGGGGCCCAGTACTTC,CASSLSSGAGAQYF
TRBV6-1,-,TRBD1,TRBJ1-3,TGTGCCAGTTGGACAGGGGCGGTCTCTGGAAACACCATATATTTT,CASWTGAVSGNTIYF
TRBV19,once,TRBD1,TRBJ1-4,TGTGCCAGTAGTAAAAGGGACAGGTCGGCGGAGAATGAAAAACTGTTTTTT,CASSKRDRSAENEKLFF